These 11 T cell receptor beta chains share one sample of origin, sequenced in a study of response to subunit inactivated influenza vaccine. MiXCR, applied by TCRdb to the RT-PCR reads, yields one record per CDR3 protein. The table includes some 570,000 distinct CDR3 sequences, about 11% detected once. These same data were also listed under a study on T cells expressing NK-cell markers. That work contributes: With UMIs, 5'RACE template switching was used to make TCR beta cDNA.

The sequenced sample was PBMCs from blood, obtained on the day of vaccination. These receptor sequences come from a man aged 50-59 years who received an inactivated influenza vaccine.

This clonotype was observed at least ten times. V usage is TRBV9 and J usage is TRBJ2-5, with 7 bases matching TRBD2. Trimming at V came to 1 base and at J to 2 bases, leaving 5 bases not matched to a gene. The CDR3 covers 15 residues. Germline CDR1 is SGDLS and CDR2 is YYNGEE. The CDR3: CASSVSGGWQETQYF. CDR3 sequence (DNA): TGTGCCAGCAGCGTATCGGGAGGTTGGCAAGAGACCCAGTACTTC.

This chain joins TRBV10-3 and TRBJ1-4; D gene ambiguous. Germline values: CDR1 ENHRY, CDR2 SYGVKD. Trimming removed 8 bases at V and 4 bases at J, with 8 bases between. This CDR3 spans 12 amino acids. The CDR3: CAIGGSNEKLFF. DNA for the CDR3: TGTGCCATCGGAGGGAGTAATGAAAAACTGTTTTTT.

A few counts support this clonotype. This chain joins TRBV6-5 and TRBJ2-7, with 9 nucleotides matching TRBD2. Trimming took 0 bases from V and 5 from J; bases not matched to a gene: 8. Germline V lookup: CDR1 MNHEY, CDR2 SVGAGI. The CDR3 contains 16 residues. DNA for the CDR3: TGTGCCAGCAGTTACTCAGTGCGGGAGGGCGGTGACGAGCAGTACTTC. This codes for CASSYSVREGGDEQYF.

The V gene is TRBV12-3 or TRBV12-4, the J gene TRBJ2-7; TRBD1 agrees at 8 bases. V lost 4 bases and J lost 8; bases outside the gene matches: 4. The CDR3 has 12 amino acids. CDR3 region: CASSWDRNKQYF. CDR3 nucleotide sequence: TGTGCCAGCAGTTGGGACAGGAACAAGCAGTACTTC.

This clonotype was recorded many times. The chain has TRBV12-3 or TRBV12-4 and TRBJ1-1; D possibly corresponds to TRBD1 (6 bases). Trimming pared 6 bases from V and 2 bases from J, leaving 10 bases between. The CDR3 is made up of 13 amino acids. This CDR3 reads CASRQGFNTEAFF. Written as DNA, the CDR3 is TGTGCCAGCAGACAGGGTTTTAACACTGAAGCTTTCTTT.

This clonotype was counted a few times. The chain recombines TRBV18 with TRBJ2-5; D is unclear. The germline V gene has CDR1 KGHSH and CDR2 LQKENI. Trimming removed 6 bases from V and 3 bases from J, with 17 bases in between. The CDR3 sequence is 15 residues long. The CDR3 loop is CASSLSRTEKETQYF. In DNA, the CDR3 is TGTGCCAGCTCTCTTTCAAGGACGGAGAAAGAGACCCAGTACTTC. The variable domain in full, with the rest retrieved from reference TRBV18 and TRBJ2-5, is NAGVMQNPRHLVRRRGQEARLRCSPMKGHSHVYWYRQLPEEGLKFMVYLQKENIIDESGMPKERFSAEFPKEGPSILRIQQVVRGDSAAYFCASSLSRTEKETQYFGPGTRLLVL.

This clonotype was counted only a few times. V gene TRBV15 combines with J gene TRBJ2-3; 13 nucleotides match TRBD2. V was pared by 0 bases and J by 7 bases, with 7 bases of the junction left unmatched. The CDR3 runs 17 residues. CDR1 LNHNV and CDR2 YYDKDF come from the germline V gene (reference sequence). The CDR3 coding sequence is TGTGCCACCAGCAGAGAGTCCGGGACTAGCGGGGCTAATACGCAGTATTTT. It yields the protein CATSRESGTSGANTQYF.

V is TRBV12-5 and J is TRBJ2-5; TRBD2 matches 9 bases. Germline CDR1 and CDR2: LGHNT and FRNRAP. Losses at the gene ends were 7 bases for V and 0 bases for J; bases not matched to a gene: 9. The CDR3 totals 16 residues. The CDR3, as DNA: TGTGCTAGTGCACGGGGACTAGCTATGTACCAAGAGACCCAGTACTTC. This translates into CASARGLAMYQETQYF.

A few counts support this clonotype. The chain has TRBV3-1 and TRBJ2-3; perhaps TRBD1 as D (6 bases). The CDR3 contains 17 residues. Germline CDR1 reads LGHDT; CDR2 reads YNNKEL (reference sequence). V lost 6 bases and J 4 bases, leaving 23 bases between the germline ends. Here the CDR3 DNA reads TGTGCCAGCAGTCGACTTTACAGGGTAGGGGGTCCAGATACGCAGTATTTT. The encoded protein is CASSRLYRVGGPDTQYF.

The rearrangement uses TRBV3-1 and TRBJ2-5; 9 bases are shared with TRBD1. V was clipped by 3 bases and J by 4 bases; unmatched bases: 3. The CDR3 runs 14 residues. Germline loops: CDR1 LGHDT, CDR2 YNNKEL (reference sequence). CDR3 coding DNA: TGTGCCAGCAGCCAGACGACAGGGGGAGAGACCCAGTACTTC. This gives the protein CASSQTTGGETQYF.

The rearrangement joins TRBV9 to TRBJ2-2, with D possibly TRBD1 on 5 matching bases. Trimming cost V 0 bases and J 5 bases, with 11 bases left between them. The germline gives CDR1 SGDLS, CDR2 YYNGEE. The CDR3 totals 15 residues. The CDR3 coding sequence is TGTGCCAGCAGCGTAGATTTAAGGGGAACCGGGGAGCTGTTTTTT. Encoded protein: CASSVDLRGTGELFF.